This is a list of T cell receptor beta chains from one sample in a study of cytomegalovirus exposure and HLA in healthy donors. The repertoire was sequenced with immunoSEQ multiplex PCR; TCRdb's copy has only in-frame clones and lacks some. The sample yields 140,000 to 150,000 clones, 55% to 85% seen once. The specimen was PBMCs. The receptor set was obtained from a man aged 35 to 55 in good health and CMV-seronegative. The CDR3 runs from the conserved cysteine through the conserved F or W. A D gene is named only where the DNA matches it firmly. Only part of the rows carry a size: once, few, many, or a class if the clone is expanded.

D gene,J gene,clone size,V gene,CDR3 DNA,CDR3 protein
-,TRBJ2-2,-,TRBV9,TGTGCCAGCAGCCTTCGGACAGATGCGAACACCGGGGAGCTGTTTTTT,CASSLRTDANTGELFF
TRBD2,TRBJ2-3,-,TRBV30,TGTGCCTGGAGTGTACTGGGGGTGACCGCGGGAGCCGCCCCGGCAGATACGCAGTATTTT,CAWSVLGVTAGAAPADTQYF
-,TRBJ1-1,-,TRBV2,TGTGCCAGCAGTGCGGGGGGAAACACTGAAGCTTTCTTT,CASSAGGNTEAFF
-,TRBJ2-7,-,TRBV7-5,TGTGTCAGAAGCCCACCGCCGCAACAGGTTCTCTCCTACGAGCAGTACTTC,CVRSPPPQQVLSYEQYF
-,TRBJ1-2,-,TRBV6-6,TGTGCCAGCAGTTACATTCCGGGAGACTATGGCTACACCTTC,CASSYIPGDYGYTF
TRBD2,TRBJ2-7,-,TRBV5-1,TGCGCCAGCAGCGAGGGACTACTAAACTACGAGCAGTACTTC,CASSEGLLNYEQYF
TRBD2,TRBJ2-1,-,TRBV5-1,TGCGCCAGCAGCCCGGGTCGCGGGAGATCACTCGAGCAGTTCTTC,CASSPGRGRSLEQFF
TRBD1,TRBJ1-5,-,TRBV4-1,TGCGCCAGCAGCCAAGAAAGAGGGGGCAACAATCAGCCCCAGCATTTT,CASSQERGGNNQPQHF
TRBD1,TRBJ2-5,-,TRBV5-4,TGTGCCAGCAGCGGGGGACAGGAGGAGACCCAGTACTTC,CASSGGQEETQYF
-,TRBJ1-1,-,TRBV7-6,TGTGCCAGCAGCCCGGGACAAAACACTGAAGCTTTCTTT,CASSPGQNTEAFF
-,TRBJ1-5,-,TRBV19,TGTGCCAGTACCGAGAGGGGGTTGAGCAATCAGCCCCAGCATTTT,CASTERGLSNQPQHF
-,TRBJ1-3,-,TRBV5-6,TGTGCCAGCAGCTTGCCGCCGGGGGGTTACGGAAACACCATATATTTT,CASSLPPGGYGNTIYF
TRBD2,TRBJ2-7,-,TRBV7-9,TGTGCCAGCAGCGTGGACAGAGTCGGGACTAGCGGAGGGACCTACGAGCAGTACTTC,CASSVDRVGTSGGTYEQYF
TRBD1,TRBJ2-5,-,TRBV10-3,TGTGCCATCAGTGGGACAGGGCACCGACAAGAGACCCAGTACTTC,CAISGTGHRQETQYF
-,TRBJ2-6,-,TRBV7-2,TGTGCCAGCAGCTACGGTCCAGGGTCTGGGGCCAACGTCCTGACTTTC,CASSYGPGSGANVLTF
-,TRBJ1-5,-,TRBV7-2,TGTGCCAGCACCGTTTCAGGACAGCCCCAGCATTTT,CASTVSGQPQHF
TRBD2,TRBJ2-5,once,TRBV6-6,TGTGCCAGCAGTTACTTCCAGCGGGGGGGCCGGGAGACCCAGTACTTC,CASSYFQRGGRETQYF
-,TRBJ2-5,-,TRBV2,TGTGCCGGCGACACAGGACAAGAGACCCAGTACTTC,CAGDTGQETQYF
-,TRBJ2-3,-,TRBV7-3,TGTGCCAGCAGCCCACTTCCCACCCCAGGGGATACGCAGTATTTT,CASSPLPTPGDTQYF
-,TRBJ2-1,-,TRBV13,TGTGCCAGCAGCTTGGGGAGACAACCTAATGAGCAGTTCTTC,CASSLGRQPNEQFF
TRBD2,TRBJ2-5,-,TRBV6-5,TGTGCCAGCAGTTATTCGTGGCTAGCGGGCCAAGAGACCCAGTACTTC,CASSYSWLAGQETQYF
-,TRBJ2-2,-,TRBV5-6,TGTGCCAGCAGCTTCCGAGGAAGTGGGGAGCTGTTTTTT,CASSFRGSGELFF
-,TRBJ1-3,-,TRBV9,TGTGCCAGCAGTGCGGGGTTGGACTCTGGAAACACCATATATTTT,CASSAGLDSGNTIYF
-,TRBJ1-2,-,TRBV28,TGTGCCAGCAGGCTGGAGGGAATTAACTATGGCTACACCTTC,CASRLEGINYGYTF
-,TRBJ2-1,once,TRBV7-9,TGTGCCAGCAGCTCTACTAGCAATTGGAATGAGCAGTTCTTC,CASSSTSNWNEQFF
-,TRBJ1-2,-,TRBV28,TGTGCCAGCAGTTTACCCCGAGGACAGAGGGCCTATGGCTACACCTTC,CASSLPRGQRAYGYTF
-,TRBJ2-3,-,TRBV5-4,TGTGCCAGCAGCGTGGACAGATCCAGCACAGATACGCAGTATTTT,CASSVDRSSTDTQYF
-,TRBJ2-2,few,TRBV11-2,TGTGCCAGCAGCTTAGGAGTCAACACCGGGGAGCTGTTTTTT,CASSLGVNTGELFF
TRBD2,TRBJ2-5,-,TRBV13,TGTGCCAGCAGCTGGGGGGGTCAAGAGACCCAGTACTTC,CASSWGGQETQYF
-,TRBJ2-7,-,TRBV19,TGTGCCAGTAGTATCGGACTATTGAACTACGAGCAGTACTTC,CASSIGLLNYEQYF
-,TRBJ1-5,-,TRBV30,TGTGCCTGGAGCCCCCCAGGGGTGCATAGCAATCAGCCCCAGCATTTT,CAWSPPGVHSNQPQHF
TRBD1,TRBJ2-7,-,TRBV6-6,TGTGCCAGCAGCGCAACAGGGGGTAACGAGCAGTACTTC,CASSATGGNEQYF
-,TRBJ2-7,-,TRBV11-2,TGTGCCAGCAGCTTAGATTCCGCCTACGAGCAGTACTTC,CASSLDSAYEQYF
-,TRBJ1-1,few,TRBV5-4,TGTGCCAGCAGCGCGGGCCTCTGGGCCACTGAAGCTTTCTTT,CASSAGLWATEAFF
-,TRBJ1-5,-,TRBV19,TGTGCCAGTAGTATCGACCTGGAGAGGGAGACTTATAGCAATCAGCCCCAGCATTTT,CASSIDLERETYSNQPQHF
-,TRBJ2-3,-,TRBV4-1,TGCGCCAGCAGCCATCGCTTCGGGGTGAGTGCAGATACGCAGTATTTT,CASSHRFGVSADTQYF
-,TRBJ2-3,few,TRBV5-4,TGTGCCAGCAGTCCCGGGACTCTGACAGATACGCAGTATTTT,CASSPGTLTDTQYF
-,TRBJ2-5,-,TRBV28,TGTGCCAGCAGTTTATTTGCTAGCAGAGGACGAGAGACCCAGTACTTC,CASSLFASRGRETQYF
-,TRBJ2-7,-,TRBV6-5,TGTGCCAGCAGTTACAGTGCCGGCCAGGGAGGATACGAGCAGTACTTC,CASSYSAGQGGYEQYF
TRBD1,TRBJ1-2,-,TRBV6-5,TGTGCCAGCAGTTACTCGAGGGGGCAGGGCCCCACCTTC,CASSYSRGQGPTF
TRBD1,TRBJ2-5,few,TRBV11-2,TGTGCCAGCAGCGCTAGGGGGCGCACCCAGTACTTC,CASSARGRTQYF
-,TRBJ2-5,-,TRBV6-5,TGTGCCAGCAGTTACCACGGGAGCCAAGAGACCCAGTACTTC,CASSYHGSQETQYF
-,TRBJ1-2,-,TRBV21-1,TGTGCCAGCAGCAAACACGGGATTAACTATGGCTACACCTTC,CASSKHGINYGYTF
-,TRBJ1-2,-,TRBV6-5,TGTGCCAGCAGCCCCCCGGGGGGCGGTTACACCTTC,CASSPPGGGYTF
TRBD2,TRBJ2-1,-,TRBV19,TGTGCCAGTAGTATTTTCTCACTAGCGGGATTTGTAAATGAGCAGTTCTTC,CASSIFSLAGFVNEQFF
-,TRBJ2-5,few,TRBV5-1,TGCGCCAGCAGCTTTAATTATCTCCAAGAGACCCAGTACTTC,CASSFNYLQETQYF
TRBD2,TRBJ2-7,-,TRBV4-1,TGCGCCAGCAGCCAAGTTTTAGGCGGGGGGACCAACTCCTACGAGCAGTACTTC,CASSQVLGGGTNSYEQYF
TRBD2,TRBJ2-3,once,TRBV25-1,TGTGCCAGCAGTGAATCTCTAGCGGGAGTATCAGATACGCAGTATTTT,CASSESLAGVSDTQYF
-,TRBJ2-7,-,TRBV29-1,TGCAGCGTTGAAGCGGAGGGCTACGAGCAGTACTTC,CSVEAEGYEQYF
TRBD2,TRBJ2-7,few,TRBV28,TGTGCCAGCAGTGCTCCCCTTGGTGGGCCCCGGACTAGCGGCTACGAGCAGTACTTC,CASSAPLGGPRTSGYEQYF
TRBD1,TRBJ2-3,-,TRBV6-5,TGTGCCAGCAGTTCGTACAGGGGCCAAAGCACAGATACGCAGTATTTT,CASSSYRGQSTDTQYF